These 27 T cell receptor beta chains were all obtained from the same sample, sequenced in a study of cytomegalovirus exposure and HLA in healthy donors. The primer mix had 60 Vbeta and 13 Jbeta primers. TCRdb's table, derived via immunoSEQ multiplex PCR, lists solely in-frame clones and lacks some. Among about 130,000 clones listed, roughly 77% were seen once. What was sequenced was PBMCs. The origin of the receptors is a middle-aged woman in good health and CMV-seropositive.

This chain connects TRBV27 to TRBJ2-5, with 10 positions matching TRBD2. The CDR3 loop spans 17 amino acids. V lost 5 bases to trimming and J lost 5 bases; unmatched junction nucleotides: 14. Germline V gene lookup returns CDR1 MNHEY and CDR2 SMNVEV (reference sequence). Written as DNA, the CDR3 is TGTGCCAGCAGTCTCCGCCGGGGAGCGGGAGGGCCGGAGACCCAGTACTTC. It encodes CASSLRRGAGGPETQYF.

The chain recombines TRBV11-1 with TRBJ1-1; possible D gene TRBD1, 6 bases. Germline loops: CDR1 SGHAT, CDR2 FQDESV (reference sequence). CDR3 length: 14 residues. With 3 bases removed from V and 3 bases from J, the gap between germline ends came to 11 bases. CDR3 region: CASSFQGPDTEAFF. As DNA, the CDR3 is TGTGCCAGCAGCTTTCAGGGGCCGGACACTGAAGCTTTCTTT.

The chain carries TRBV6-1 and TRBJ1-1; weak D call: TRBD1 (6 bases). Germline CDR1 is MNHNS and CDR2 is SASEGT. With 3 bases removed from V and 1 base from J, the gap between germline ends came to 12 bases. The CDR3 spans 15 residues. DNA of the CDR3: TGTGCCAGCAGTGAGGGGGCTGGGCCGAACACTGAAGCTTTCTTT. Protein: CASSEGAGPNTEAFF.

Written as DNA, the CDR3 is TGTGCCAGCAGCTCTCGGACAGGGAGCATCTCCTACGAGCAGTACTTC. Translated, it gives CASSSRTGSISYEQYF. The chain joins TRBV7-9 to TRBJ2-7; 8 positions match TRBD1. J lost 0 bases, V lost 4 bases, and 8 bases had no gene match. Germline V lookup: CDR1 SEHNR, CDR2 FQNEAQ (reference sequence). This CDR3 has 16 residues. Full variable domain (rest looked up from reference TRBV7-9 and TRBJ2-7): DTGVSQNPRHKITKRGQNVTFRCDPISEHNRLYWYRQTLGQGPEFLTYFQNEAQLEKSRLLSDRFSAERPKGSFSTLEIQRTEQGDSAMYLCASSSRTGSISYEQYFGPGTRLTVT.

This chain uses TRBV7-3 with TRBJ2-3, with TRBD2 matching over 11 bases. The CDR3 is 16 residues long. CDR1 is SGHTA and CDR2 is FQGTGA in the germline V gene. Unmatched junction bases numbered 7, after V lost 5 bases and J lost 3 bases. The CDR3 region has the DNA TGTGCCAGCAGCCTGAGACTAGCGGGACAAACAGATACGCAGTATTTT. Amino acids: CASSLRLAGQTDTQYF.

This clone was seen once. The V call is TRBV9, the J call TRBJ2-5, with D tentatively TRBD2 (5 bases). This CDR3 contains 13 residues. Trimming pared 6 bases from V and 3 bases from J, leaving 12 bases between. The germline V gene has CDR1 SGDLS and CDR2 YYNGEE. CDR3: CASTRGLEETQYF. CDR3 sequence (DNA): TGTGCCAGCACCCGAGGACTGGAAGAGACCCAGTACTTC.

The J gene is TRBJ2-7, the V gene TRBV27, with D possibly matching TRBD2 (5 bases). The CDR3 contains 13 residues. Trimming removed 3 bases at V and 1 base at J, with 7 bases between. From germline, CDR1 is MNHEY and CDR2 SMNVEV (reference sequence). Written as DNA, the CDR3 is TGTGCCAGCAGTTTCGGGATTTCCTACGAGCAGTACTTC. It yields the protein CASSFGISYEQYF.

The V and J genes are TRBV2 and TRBJ2-3; no clear D gene. Per the germline V gene, CDR1 is SNHLY and CDR2 is FYNNEI. There are 11 residues in the CDR3. V was clipped by 5 bases and J by 6 bases, with 6 bases between them. CDR3 DNA: TGTGCCAGCAGTTCCATCGATACGCAGTATTTT. Protein sequence: CASSSIDTQYF.

This clone was recorded only once. The junction shows a germline mismatch at one end, possibly a read error. The V call is TRBV29-1, the J call TRBJ2-1; tentative D call: TRBD2 (5 bases). The CDR3 is made up of 11 amino acids. Germline V gives CDR1 SQVTM, CDR2 ANQGSEA. CDR3 sequence: CSVRDYDEQFF. Here the CDR3 DNA reads TGCAGCGTTCGAGACTACGATGAGCAGTTCTTC.

V gene TRBV19 combines with J gene TRBJ1-2, with D unclear. In germline, CDR1 is LNHDA, CDR2 SQIVND (reference sequence). The CDR3 covers 18 residues. V shed 4 bases and J shed 0 bases, with 21 bases lying between them. CDR3 sequence reads: CASSKDGRGESANYGYTF. In DNA form, the CDR3 reads TGTGCCAGTAGTAAAGATGGACGCGGGGAGTCAGCTAACTATGGCTACACCTTC.

The rearrangement uses TRBV9 and TRBJ2-7, with TRBD1 matching over 7 bases. The CDR3 length is 15 residues. Germline V gene sequence: CDR1 SGDLS, CDR2 YYNGEE. V was clipped by 0 bases and J by 1 base; unmatched bases: 4. In DNA form, the CDR3 reads TGTGCCAGCAGCGTAGCTGAGACAGGGTCCTACGAGCAGTACTTC. It is translated as CASSVAETGSYEQYF.

This chain links TRBV4-3 with TRBJ2-7; TRBD2 aligns across 9 bases. The germline V gene has CDR1 LGHNA and CDR2 YSLEER. The CDR3 loop spans 15 amino acids. J gave up 3 bases and V 1 base, and 4 bases lay outside the gene matches. The CDR3 sequence: CASSQGTSGLYEQYF. CDR3 DNA: TGCGCCAGCAGCCAAGGAACTAGCGGGCTCTACGAGCAGTACTTC.

CDR3 protein: CASQATEWNTEAFF. The CDR3, as DNA: TGTGCCAGCCAGGCGACAGAGTGGAACACTGAAGCTTTCTTT. This sequence joins TRBV5-6 and TRBJ1-1; the D gene is possibly TRBD1 (5 bases). This CDR3 spans 14 amino acids. Trimming left V 7 bases short and J 1 base short, with 14 bases between. Germline lookup yields CDR1 SGHDT and CDR2 YYEEEE.

V is TRBV2 and J is TRBJ2-7; D is undetermined. Germline CDR1 and CDR2: SNHLY and FYNNEI. This CDR3 is 12 amino acids long. Trimming removed 7 bases from V and 3 bases from J, with 10 bases in between. As DNA, the CDR3 is TGTGCCAGCATAGGCGACAACTACGAGCAGTACTTC. As protein: CASIGDNYEQYF.

The rearrangement links TRBV27 to TRBJ2-1; D call uncertain. The CDR3 is 14 residues long. V was cut by 3 bases and J by 2 bases, with 8 bases left in between. The germline CDR1 and CDR2 sequences are MNHEY and SMNVEV (reference sequence). The CDR3 sequence is CASSLVGPYNEQFF. The CDR3 region has the DNA TGTGCCAGCAGTTTGGTGGGCCCCTACAATGAGCAGTTCTTC.

A few counts support this clone. The V call is TRBV9, the J call TRBJ2-3, with a weak D call TRBD2 (5 bases). CDR1 is SGDLS and CDR2 is YYNGEE in the germline V gene. Trimming cost V 0 bases and J 2 bases, with 10 bases left between them. The CDR3 has 15 amino acids. Here the CDR3 DNA reads TGTGCCAGCAGCGTAGCCGGGAACCCCACAGATACGCAGTATTTT. Translating it yields CASSVAGNPTDTQYF.

J is TRBJ2-7 and V is TRBV19, with D tentatively TRBD2 (6 bases). The CDR3 totals 11 residues. The V end lost 8 bases, the J end lost 5 bases, and 10 bases lay between the germline ends. CDR1 is LNHDA and CDR2 is SQIVND in the germline V gene (reference sequence). CDR3 amino acids: CASQGRNEQYF. The DNA for the CDR3 is TGTGCCAGTCAAGGGAGGAACGAGCAGTACTTC.

The chain recombines TRBV19 with TRBJ2-2; 7 bases match TRBD2. CDR1 and CDR2 (germline): LNHDA, SQIVND (reference sequence). The CDR3 is 15 residues long. With V trimmed by 5 bases and J by 7 bases, 10 bases remained unmatched. The CDR3 here is CASSASSGGNGELFF. In DNA form, the CDR3 reads TGTGCCAGTAGTGCCTCTAGCGGAGGGAACGGGGAGCTGTTTTTT.

The chain is built from TRBV20-1 and TRBJ1-4; perhaps TRBD1 as D (6 bases). CDR3 size: 11 residues. V lost 6 bases to trimming and J lost 14 bases, with 16 bases between them. CDR1 DFQATT and CDR2 SNEGSKA come from the germline V gene (reference sequence). The CDR3 DNA sequence: TGCAGTGCCTCGAGACAGGACTTGCTGTTTTTT. Its translation: CSASRQDLLFF.

This clone was recorded a few times. This chain connects TRBV29-1 to TRBJ2-3; tentatively, D is TRBD2 (5 bases). The germline V gene has CDR1 SQVTM and CDR2 ANQGSEA. V gave up 5 bases and J gave up 4 bases, with 22 bases separating them. CDR3 length equals 16 residues. The DNA for the CDR3 is TGCAGCGTTAAAATCCGGGCTAGCATGTTATCAGATACGCAGTATTTT. Residues: CSVKIRASMLSDTQYF.

This chain links TRBV10-3 with TRBJ2-6; TRBD1 aligns across 7 bases. The CDR3 consists of 16 residues. J gave up 0 bases and V 6 bases, and 5 bases lay outside the gene matches. Germline V gene sequence: CDR1 ENHRY, CDR2 SYGVKD. CDR3 region: CAISRDSFSGANVLTF. The CDR3 DNA follows: TGTGCCATCAGCCGGGACAGTTTCTCTGGGGCCAACGTCCTGACTTTC.

The rearrangement joins TRBV5-4 to TRBJ1-4; TRBD1 might be the D (6 bases). Trimming pared 4 bases from V and 3 bases from J, leaving 16 bases between. Germline loops: CDR1 SGHNT, CDR2 YYREEE (reference sequence). The length of the CDR3 is 16 residues. The chain's CDR3 is CASSPSRGLANEKLFF. DNA for the CDR3: TGTGCCAGCAGCCCCTCCAGGGGCCTAGCTAATGAAAAACTGTTTTTT.

The chain uses TRBV19 and TRBJ1-1; 7 positions agree with TRBD1. V lost 0 bases to trimming and J lost 5 bases; unmatched junction nucleotides: 9. CDR1 is LNHDA, CDR2 SQIVND, per germline (reference sequence). The CDR3 contains 16 residues. CDR3 amino acids: CASSIDGDSWDTEAFF. The CDR3, as DNA: TGTGCCAGTAGTATAGACGGGGACAGCTGGGATACTGAAGCTTTCTTT.

The chain recombines TRBV2 with TRBJ2-5, with 10 nucleotides matching TRBD2. The CDR3 is made up of 15 amino acids. CDR1 and CDR2 (germline): SNHLY, FYNNEI. The trim removed 6 bases at V and 1 base at J, leaving 5 bases unmatched. CDR3 sequence: CASRPRTSGQETQYF. In DNA form, the CDR3 reads TGTGCCAGCAGACCTAGGACTAGCGGCCAAGAGACCCAGTACTTC.

The rearrangement links TRBV6-1 to TRBJ2-7; a possible D gene is TRBD2 (6 bases). Germline V gene data show CDR1 as MNHNS and CDR2 as SASEGT. V gave up 2 bases and J gave up 0 bases, with 11 bases separating them. This CDR3 has 15 amino acids. The CDR3 spells CASSESDSGSYEQYF. DNA of the CDR3: TGTGCCAGCAGTGAATCGGATAGCGGCTCCTACGAGCAGTACTTC.

V is TRBV7-2 and J is TRBJ1-2, with D possibly being TRBD1 (6 bases). There are 14 residues in the CDR3. Trimming shortened V by 0 bases and J by 4 bases, and 9 bases separated the two germline ends. The germline gives CDR1 SGHTA, CDR2 FQGNSA. The CDR3 region is CASSLAGASYGYTF. The CDR3, as DNA: TGTGCCAGCAGCTTAGCGGGGGCAAGCTATGGCTACACCTTC.

This chain uses TRBV18 with TRBJ1-4; D ambiguous. Germline CDR1 reads KGHSH; CDR2 reads LQKENI. This CDR3 is built from 15 residues. The V end was cut by 6 bases, the J end by 2 bases, with 13 bases between. The CDR3 DNA follows: TGTGCCAGCTCTCCCGAGGTAATGACTAATGAAAAACTGTTTTTT. Its protein is CASSPEVMTNEKLFF.